This T cell receptor (beta chain) was recovered during a study of identical twins (dated by TCRdb to about 2016). Notes on the research overall: To test whether fetal clonotypes persist, the study used deep sequencing on TCR alpha and beta repertoires from monozygotic twins, unrelated adults of various ages, and cord blood. Replicate twin experiments were performed at different times using different library preparation protocols to rule out contamination.

All donors were healthy Caucasians. The twin cohort consisted of three pairs of female monozygotic twins, all aged roughly 18 to 29 years. Peripheral blood mononuclear cells were the source from which RNA for the TCR libraries was isolated. General findings and caveats noted by the study authors: In beta out-of-frame sequences, excess twin sharing was weaker, because having fewer shared sequences lowered the signal-to-noise ratio. Fewer insertions were carried by abundant cord blood beta clonotypes, a similar but weaker trend appeared in young adult naive repertoires, and no such trend appeared in memory repertoires. Invariant T cells such as MAIT and iNKT could partly confound zero-insertion analyses, although diverse VJ usage argued against such confounding for most clonotypes. Because the same donors could not be followed over many years, the conclusions relied on cross-sectional statistical analysis. Compared with coincidental sharing between unrelated individuals, out-of-frame TCR alpha sequences shared between twins showed an excess of sequences with low generation probability. Out-of-frame TCR alpha sharing in monozygotic twins was systematically underestimated by recombination models, whereas sharing between unrelated individuals was in agreement with the recombination models.

The CDR3 covers 13 residues, taking in both the cysteine and the phenylalanine. The DNA shown is the 39-base CDR3, in frame from base 1. From the germline V gene (reference sequence), CDR1 is MNHEY and CDR2 is SMNVEV. V loses 5 bases, J loses 3 bases, and the germline ends lie 9 bases apart. To prepare the library, 5' RACE was applied. Instrument used: Illumina HiSeq 2000. Template switching added a universal primer binding site, and the final cDNA carried a unique molecular identifier that allowed TCR cDNA molecules to be counted accurately. Specific primers in the conserved constant-segment region were used to synthesize first-strand cDNA for the TCR alpha and beta chains. To control for contamination, every cDNA library was double barcoded, receiving both a SMART-Mk sample barcode and Illumina barcodes. TruSeq adapter sequences, together with Illumina sample barcodes, were added in two successive PCR steps. The Illumina HiSeq platform was used with custom primers to sequence TCR alpha and beta cDNA libraries. Under the source paper's analysis protocol: MiGEC processed the raw reads to extract unique molecular identifiers, while MiXCR was used to determine the CDR3 positions. Recombination models were inferred per individual with the repgenHMM and IGoR tools using an EM algorithm. Shared clonotype analysis was performed with the tcR package in R, normalizing sharing by the product of cloneset sizes. Out-of-frame nonproductive sequences were analyzed to study raw recombination free of thymic and clonal selection effects. TCRdb passed the public sequencing reads through fastp at Q25 and MiXCR, retaining productive beta sequences. Each CDR3 protein appears once, grouped with its most common genes and DNA. For this entry, the V and J calls and clone size follow TCRdb and not the study's own pipeline. The sample table contains approximately 680,000 distinct CDR3 sequences; only one count was recorded for around 7.4% of them. The ten largest account for about 1.6% of the sample.

This clonotype came up a few times. This clone's antigen is unknown. No much larger clone is present one base from it, and per-base qualities are unavailable. These sequences were also reported in another study, on yellow fever vaccine responses in identical twins. As noted in the second study: The authors reported that the T cell response to vaccination in identical twins appeared partly convergent and partly personalized. Focusing on identical twins, the study followed the T cell clones that responded to the vaccine, and did so with precision.

Rearrangement joined TRBV27 to TRBJ2-3; the D gene lacks a confident call. Sequencing was performed on PBMCs. The clonotype comes from a woman between 18 and 29 years old in good health. This receptor has the CDR3 CASSPRLTDTQYF. The sequence in DNA is TGTGCCAGCAGTCCAAGACTTACAGATACGCAGTATTTT.